The entry that follows covers one T cell receptor beta chain sequence. Its antigen is still unknown. No base-level quality is on record; no much larger clone is a single base apart. This sample was taken from a study of graft-versus-host responses after intestinal transplantation (dated by TCRdb to about 2021). Background for the entire study: The transplants that recipients got were multivisceral, liver-intestinal, or isolated intestinal. Rather than going through the commercial service, samples from a few later patients were sequenced in-house on an Illumina MiSeq and processed with MiXCR. Graft-versus-host and host-versus-graft alloreactive T cell clones were tracked in the graft, circulation and bone marrow after intestinal transplantation using bulk TCR-beta CDR3 sequencing. Alloreactive clones were identified by sequencing pre-transplant mixed lymphocyte reaction products and comparing them with unstimulated pre-transplant donor and recipient T cells. Donor T cell macrochimerism was defined as a peak of at least 4% donor T cells among recipient peripheral blood mononuclear cells. All recipients received anti-thymocyte globulin induction followed by maintenance tacrolimus and steroids for around three years. Of the approximately 24 intestinal transplant recipients enrolled in the cohort, one of whom was a retransplant, 3 patients without pretransplant specimens were excluded. General conclusions and limits of the study: GvH clones were detected in recipient bone marrow, and some of these GvH clones were observed earlier in ileal mucosa or blood, consistent with an intestinal mucosal origin. The conclusions were limited by the relatively low number and heterogeneity of the intestinal transplant patients. In patients with donor T cell macrochimerism, the allografts had high GvH to HvG T cell clonal ratios. Early after transplant, peak levels of circulating GvH clones were associated with declines in HvG clones.

Preparation of the library involved the immunoSEQ multiplex PCR assay. Adaptive Biotechnologies carried out high-throughput TCR-beta CDR3 sequencing of genomic DNA for most patients. The study's own analysis went as follows. Adaptive's ImmunoSEQ software supplied the TCR sequencing data for approximately 18 patients, while MiXCR and VDJtools were used to process a few other patients. CDR3 nucleotide sequences shared between donor and recipient were removed because their origin could not be assigned. Alloreactive clones required at least 2-fold expansion over unstimulated cells and minimum CFSE-low frequency of 0.002% (template counts) or 0.001% (read counts). Clones detected in sequenced pre-transplant spleen, lymph node, or MLR CFSE-low populations of the donor or recipient were defined as mappable. The cumulative frequency of alloreactive clones was calculated as a percentage of all sequences, weighted by copy number. This immuneACCESS table, as held by TCRdb, lists in-frame sequences with V and J called but not all clones. Of the missing ones, under half trace to an unresolved V gene in checked studies; the others have no known cause. The DNA gave D and trimming, while V, J and clone size come from that table. In this sample the table shows 25,000 to 35,000 clones, about 85% of which occur a single time. The ten most abundant clones make up around a tenth of the sample.

The germline V gene provides CDR1 LGHNA and CDR2 YSLEER. The CDR3, from cysteine to phenylalanine, totals 17 residues. Just CDR3 DNA is preserved here, 51 bases in frame from base 1. The germline V end is reduced by 0 bases and the J end by 6 bases; junction bases left unmatched: 8. In the first month after transplant, blood samples were collected up to 4 times, and after that at least monthly when available. Sequenced material: PBMCs, taken about 450 days after intestinal transplantation. The receptor was isolated from a human patient who received an intestinal transplant, so some T cells may come from the graft donor. This chain is built from TRBV4-3 and TRBJ2-3; 11 central bases correspond to TRBD2. The encoded CDR3 is CASSQDGVAGGRDTQYF. The DNA sequence is as follows: TGCGCCAGCAGCCAAGATGGAGTAGCGGGGGGGAGGGATACGCAGTATTTT.